The clone carrying this T cell receptor (beta chain) was counted only a few times. Germline trimming cut 5 bases from V and 1 base from J; bases unmatched to any gene: 8. Germline-derived CDR1 and CDR2 are DFQATT and SNEGSKA (reference sequence). This CDR3 contains 16 residues. The data originate from a study of human T cells and chemical hapten exposure. TCRdb analysed the RACE reads with MiXCR anew, one entry per CDR3 protein. Among some 82,000 distinct CDR3 sequences listed, roughly a tenth were seen once. As for time point: patch test 1, 2 weeks after DPC sensitization. Regarding treatment: therapeutic diphenylcyclopropenone sensitization with weekly scalp DPC.

This sample comprised whole blood, obtained in connection with sensitization to the hapten diphenylcyclopropenone (DPC). The sequence came from a woman in her forties or fifties with alopecia areata. Some clones in this sample may be carry-over from other donors' samples. This rearrangement joins TRBV20-1 to TRBJ1-5, with 10 bases matching TRBD1. CDR3 DNA sequence: TGCAGTGCTCCCGGGACAGGGGCCGCAAGCAATCAGCCCCAGCATTTT. It specifies CSAPGTGAASNQPQHF.